These 29 T cell receptor beta chains were sequenced from one sample in a study of long-term antiretroviral therapy in people with HIV. Survey-level immunoSEQ v3.0 assays were run. This table comes from immunoSEQ multiplex PCR, and its TCRdb copy is limited to in-frame clones, with some not included. The sample yields about 15,000 clones, about four fifths seen once. This specimen was unsorted PBMCs, taken just before starting antiretroviral therapy. These receptors were obtained from a man aged 35 to 55 with HIV.

This clone was recorded only once. The V gene is TRBV2, the J gene TRBJ2-1; D gene unclear. This CDR3 contains 17 residues. V lost 2 bases to trimming and J lost 9 bases, with 23 bases between them. CDR1 is SNHLY and CDR2 is FYNNEI in the germline V gene. Written as DNA, the CDR3 is TGTGCCAGCAGTGAATTCCAAACGAGTAGTCGATCCGGTGAGCAGTTCTTC. The encoded protein is CASSEFQTSSRSGEQFF.

DNA for the CDR3: TGTGCCAGCAGCTTACTAGCGTTCAAGGGGGATACGCAGTATTTT. The encoded protein is CASSLLAFKGDTQYF. The chain recombines TRBV7-9 with TRBJ2-3; possibly TRBD2 for D (6 bases). Trimming removed 2 bases at V and 6 bases at J, with 15 bases between. The CDR3 consists of 15 residues. The germline gives CDR1 SEHNR, CDR2 FQNEAQ (reference sequence).

With regard to this clone: Other DNA variants within this sample encode the same CDR3. This chain uses TRBV6-5 with TRBJ2-7; either TRBD1 or TRBD2 may fit D (5 bases each). The germline gives CDR1 MNHEY, CDR2 SVGAGI. The CDR3 sequence is 14 residues long. The V gene lost 2 bases and the J gene lost 3 bases, with 11 bases spanning the gap. Here the CDR3 DNA reads TGTGCCAGCAGTTACGGGGGTTCTGGCTACGAGCAGTACTTC. Translating gives CASSYGGSGYEQYF.

This clone was seen only a few times. The chain links TRBV7-9 to TRBJ2-2; D remains ambiguous. The ends were cut back, 2 bases at V and 5 bases at J, with 3 bases in the middle. Germline V CDR1 and CDR2: SEHNR, FQNEAQ (reference sequence). The CDR3 contains 12 residues. The CDR3 region is CASSLLTGELFF. The DNA of the CDR3 is TGTGCCAGCAGCTTACTAACCGGGGAGCTGTTTTTT. The full variable domain, rest sourced from reference TRBV7-9 and TRBJ2-2, is DTGVSQNPRHKITKRGQNVTFRCDPISEHNRLYWYRQTLGQGPEFLTYFQNEAQLEKSRLLSDRFSAERPKGSFSTLEIQRTEQGDSAMYLCASSLLTGELFFGEGSRLTVL.

This rearrangement joins TRBV19 to TRBJ1-4; D may be TRBD1 (6 bases). CDR1 is LNHDA and CDR2 is SQIVND in the germline V gene (reference sequence). The CDR3 spans 15 residues. V dropped 3 bases and J dropped 7 bases, with 15 bases sitting between them. CDR3 loop: CASSISGAVGEKLFF. The CDR3 region has the DNA TGTGCCAGTAGTATTTCGGGGGCTGTTGGTGAAAAACTGTTTTTT. Supplemented by reference TRBV19 and TRBJ1-4, the full variable domain reads DGGITQSPKYLFRKEGQNVTLSCEQNLNHDAMYWYRQDPGQGLRLIYYSQIVNDFQKGDIAEGYSVSREKKESFPLTVTSAQKNPTAFYLCASSISGAVGEKLFFGSGTQLSVL.

The DNA for the CDR3 is TGTGCCAGCAGCTTCGAGCGATGGGGCGATCGCAGGGCCAACGTCCTGACTTTC. Its protein is CASSFERWGDRRANVLTF. The chain employs TRBV7-9 and TRBJ2-6, with D possibly matching TRBD1 (5 bases). This CDR3 contains 18 residues. Deletions cut 3 bases from V and 5 bases from J, with 20 bases between. Germline V gene lookup returns CDR1 SEHNR and CDR2 FQNEAQ (reference sequence).

The chain employs TRBV13 and TRBJ2-7; 9 nucleotides match TRBD1. Germline CDR1 reads PRHDT; CDR2 reads FYEKMQ (reference sequence). V was pared by 5 bases and J by 4 bases, with 3 bases of the junction left unmatched. The CDR3 has 13 amino acids. The CDR3 sequence is CASSLGQGYEQYF. CDR3 nucleotides: TGTGCCAGCAGCCTGGGACAGGGTTACGAGCAGTACTTC.

The chain uses TRBV6-1 and TRBJ2-7; the D is unclear. Germline values: CDR1 MNHNS, CDR2 SASEGT. The CDR3 totals 15 residues. V was shortened by 2 bases and J by 0 bases, with 11 bases between the two germline ends. The CDR3 spells CASSEMHHSSYEQYF. CDR3 sequence (DNA): TGTGCCAGCAGTGAAATGCACCACAGCTCCTACGAGCAGTACTTC.

CDR3 sequence (DNA): TGTGCCAGCAGCTCCAAGGTCAGGGGATCCTACAATGAGCAGTTCTTC. Protein product: CASSSKVRGSYNEQFF. The chain is built from TRBV11-1 and TRBJ2-1; D perhaps matches TRBD1 (6 bases). This CDR3 is built from 16 residues. Germline assignment: CDR1 SGHAT and CDR2 FQDESV (reference sequence). The V gene lost 4 bases and the J gene lost 1 base, with 14 bases spanning the gap.

V usage is TRBV19 and J usage is TRBJ2-7; 7 bases match TRBD1. Germline lookup yields CDR1 LNHDA and CDR2 SQIVND (reference sequence). J lost 0 bases, V lost 4 bases, and 6 bases had no gene match. This CDR3 contains 15 residues. CDR3 coding DNA: TGTGCCAGTAGTAACCGGGACAGTAGCTCCTACGAGCAGTACTTC. Protein: CASSNRDSSSYEQYF.

In this sample, this clone turned up once. CDR3 sequence (DNA): TGTGCCAGCAGCGGGGAAACTGAAGCTTTCTTT. Amino acids: CASSGETEAFF. The rearrangement uses TRBV11-2 and TRBJ1-1, with unresolved D. The CDR3 is 11 amino acids. Germline CDR1 and CDR2: SGHAT and FQNNGV. V was trimmed by 5 bases and J by 5 bases, leaving 6 bases between them.

The rearrangement joins TRBV6-5 to TRBJ1-1; D is undetermined. V was clipped by 2 bases and J by 1 base, with 8 bases between them. The CDR3 consists of 14 residues. The germline V gene encodes CDR1 MNHEY and CDR2 SVGAGI. The CDR3 reads CASSYRAANTEAFF. CDR3 DNA sequence: TGTGCCAGCAGTTACAGGGCCGCGAACACTGAAGCTTTCTTT.

The rearrangement joins TRBV5-1 to TRBJ1-6; D is ambiguous. Germline V gene lookup returns CDR1 SGHRS and CDR2 YFSETQ. The CDR3 extends over 17 amino acids. The germline V and J ends were trimmed by 0 bases and 3 bases, with 13 bases remaining between them. CDR3 loop: CASSLAGAGNYNSPLHF. The CDR3 DNA is TGCGCCAGCAGCTTGGCCGGAGCGGGAAACTATAATTCACCCCTCCACTTT.

This sequence joins TRBV10-2 and TRBJ2-1; 9 nucleotides align to TRBD1. The CDR3 is 13 amino acids. Germline CDR1 reads WSHSY; CDR2 reads SAAADI. J gave up 6 bases and V 6 bases, and 3 bases lay outside the gene matches. CDR3 residues: CASSGTGSNEQFF. The CDR3 DNA reads TGCGCCAGCAGCGGGACAGGGTCCAATGAGCAGTTCTTC.

V gene TRBV28 combines with J gene TRBJ1-2; D not resolved. The germline CDR1 and CDR2 sequences are MDHEN and SYDVKM. Trimming cost V 9 bases and J 2 bases, with 16 bases left between them. The CDR3 loop spans 14 amino acids. CDR3 sequence reads: CASLLGRMNYGYTF. The DNA of the CDR3 is TGTGCCAGTCTGTTGGGCAGAATGAACTATGGCTACACCTTC.

In this sample, this clone turned up a few times. V and J are TRBV7-9 and TRBJ1-4; 8 nucleotides match TRBD1. The V and J ends lost 1 base and 6 bases, in that order; junction bases with no gene match: 7. Germline V gene lookup returns CDR1 SEHNR and CDR2 FQNEAQ (reference sequence). The CDR3 has 16 amino acids. CDR3: CASSLGGQGLDEKLFF. The CDR3 region has the DNA TGTGCCAGCAGCTTAGGAGGACAGGGACTTGATGAAAAACTGTTTTTT.

The chain carries TRBV6-6 and TRBJ1-1; 9 positions agree with TRBD1. The CDR3 totals 13 residues. Trimming removed 4 bases from V and 3 bases from J; junction bases left unmatched: 0. Germline V lookup: CDR1 MNHNY, CDR2 SVGAGI (reference sequence). CDR3 DNA: TGTGCCAGCAGTTGGACAGGGGACACTGAAGCTTTCTTT. Its protein is CASSWTGDTEAFF.

This rearrangement joins TRBV29-1 to TRBJ1-5; a weak D match, TRBD1 (6 bases). In germline, CDR1 is SQVTM, CDR2 ANQGSEA. V lost 6 bases and J 6 bases, leaving 15 bases between the germline ends. This CDR3 contains 13 residues. The CDR3 protein is CSVPVGGGQPQHF. The CDR3 DNA sequence: TGCAGCGTCCCCGTAGGGGGGGGTCAGCCCCAGCATTTT.

This clone was observed once. V usage is TRBV19 and J usage is TRBJ1-2; TRBD1 is a possible D gene (6 bases). Between the trimmed V and J ends, which lost 5 bases and 10 bases, there was a span of 14 bases. Germline V gene lookup returns CDR1 LNHDA and CDR2 SQIVND (reference sequence). The CDR3 runs to 12 residues. The CDR3 sequence is CASSVGQFHYTF. The CDR3 DNA is TGTGCCAGTAGTGTGGGACAATTTCACTACACCTTC.

The chain combines TRBV9 with TRBJ2-1; 9 nucleotides match TRBD1. The V gene end was trimmed by 3 bases and the J gene end by 7 bases; junction bases not matched to a gene: 26. This CDR3 is 21 amino acids long. CDR1 is SGDLS and CDR2 is YYNGEE in the germline V gene. DNA for the CDR3: TGTGCCAGCAGCGACGACCCACGCCGAGGACAGGGGATAAGGACGTGGAATGAGCAGTTCTTC. Amino acid sequence: CASSDDPRRGQGIRTWNEQFF.

The V gene is TRBV19, the J gene TRBJ1-6, with TRBD1 as a possible D gene (5 bases). Germline CDR1 and CDR2: LNHDA and SQIVND (reference sequence). The CDR3 runs to 12 residues. The germline V and J ends were trimmed by 4 bases and 9 bases, with 7 bases remaining between them. The CDR3 reads CASSTGSSPLHF. CDR3 DNA sequence: TGTGCCAGTAGTACAGGGAGTTCACCCCTCCACTTT.

The J gene is TRBJ1-2, the V gene TRBV27; TRBD1 agrees at 8 bases. Trimming removed 1 base from V and 2 bases from J; junction bases left unmatched: 12. The CDR3 contains 18 residues. Looked up from germline, CDR1 is MNHEY and CDR2 is SMNVEV (reference sequence). CDR3 protein: CASSLFGAPQGANYGYTF. In DNA form, the CDR3 reads TGTGCCAGCAGTTTATTTGGGGCCCCGCAGGGGGCGAACTATGGCTACACCTTC.

A few counts support this clone. The genes are TRBV7-9 and TRBJ1-2; D gene unclear. This CDR3 contains 14 residues. The V end was cut by 2 bases, the J end by 3 bases, with 10 bases between. Germline lookup yields CDR1 SEHNR and CDR2 FQNEAQ (reference sequence). The CDR3 loop reads CASSLFGPDYGYTF. The CDR3 nucleotides are TGTGCCAGCAGCTTATTCGGGCCCGACTATGGCTACACCTTC.

The rearrangement links TRBV18 to TRBJ1-4, with 12 bases matching TRBD1. V trimming: 6 bases; J trimming: 0 bases; junction bases outside the gene matches: 8. Germline CDR1 is KGHSH and CDR2 is LQKENI. This CDR3 region has 18 residues. The CDR3 loop reads CASSSTGTGGTTNEKLFF. The CDR3 region has the DNA TGTGCCAGCTCTTCCACTGGGACAGGGGGCACAACTAATGAAAAACTGTTTTTT.

This clone was counted a single time. The chain carries TRBV28 and TRBJ1-1; D is perhaps TRBD1 (5 bases). Germline-derived CDR1 and CDR2 are MDHEN and SYDVKM. The CDR3 covers 17 residues. V was trimmed by 2 bases and J by 3 bases, leaving 19 bases between them. This CDR3 reads CASSLVHAKGRDTEAFF. CDR3 coding DNA: TGTGCCAGCAGTTTAGTGCATGCTAAGGGGAGGGACACTGAAGCTTTCTTT.

This clone was observed a few times. This chain joins TRBV7-2 and TRBJ1-6; TRBD1 might be the D (5 bases). V dropped 3 bases and J dropped 6 bases, with 6 bases sitting between them. The CDR3 spans 13 residues. Germline V CDR1 and CDR2: SGHTA, FQGNSA. For the CDR3, the DNA is TGTGCCAGCAGCTTTCAGGGTAATTCACCCCTCCACTTT. Amino acid sequence: CASSFQGNSPLHF.

J is TRBJ1-5 and V is TRBV30; the D is unclear. CDR1 and CDR2 (germline): GTSNPN, SVGIG (reference sequence). Trimming took 1 base from V and 3 from J, leaving 13 bases between them. The CDR3 extends over 15 amino acids. As DNA, the CDR3 is TGTGCCTGGAGTGCTATCGGACCCAACAATCAGCCCCAGCATTTT. Protein: CAWSAIGPNNQPQHF.

The chain employs TRBV30 and TRBJ1-1; tentatively, D is TRBD1 (5 bases). V was cut by 3 bases and J by 6 bases, with 11 bases left in between. The length of the CDR3 is 12 residues. Germline values: CDR1 GTSNPN, CDR2 SVGIG (reference sequence). The CDR3 DNA follows: TGTGCCTGGAGGGGTCCAGGGCCTGAAGCTTTCTTT. Translating it yields CAWRGPGPEAFF.

This clone appeared a few times. The V gene is TRBV4-1, the J gene TRBJ2-7; 7 positions match TRBD1. The junction had 4 bases not matched to a gene; V was cut back by 1 base and J by 1 base. The CDR3 covers 15 residues. Germline CDR1 is MGHRA and CDR2 is YSYEKL. CDR3 DNA sequence: TGCGCCAGCAGCCAAGGAGACAGGGCATCCTACGAGCAGTACTTC. It translates to CASSQGDRASYEQYF.